The clone carrying this T cell receptor (beta chain) appeared a single time. The sample comes from a study of cytomegalovirus exposure and HLA in healthy donors. Primers: 60 Vbeta forward and 13 Jbeta reverse. Profiled with immunoSEQ multiplex PCR; TCRdb holds only in-frame clones, not every one. This sample has around 150,000 clones, with around 60% found just once. The sample was PBMCs. The sequence came from a woman in her sixties in good health and CMV-seropositive.

The CDR3 here is CSVEGGRTKTRGTDTQYF. The CDR3 DNA sequence: TGCAGCGTTGAGGGGGGTAGGACCAAAACCCGGGGCACAGATACGCAGTATTTT. V gene TRBV29-1 combines with J gene TRBJ2-3, with D possibly being TRBD2 (6 bases). V was clipped by 3 bases and J by 1 base, with 23 bases between them. The CDR3 loop spans 18 amino acids. Germline assignment: CDR1 SQVTM and CDR2 ANQGSEA.